The next 10 T cell receptor beta chains were all read from a single sample in a study of blood T cell repertoires in COVID-19. This table comes from immunoSEQ multiplex PCR, and its TCRdb copy is limited to in-frame clones, with some not included. This repertoire shows approximately 290,000 clones, 70% to 90% found once; its top ten account for 4.3%. Sequenced input: PBMCs or T cells enriched from blood (not recorded which). The receptors stem from a woman between 25 and 40 years old who had recovered from COVID-19.

The chain recombines TRBV6-5 with TRBJ1-1; TRBD1 matches 7 bases. Germline trimming cut 8 bases from V and 5 bases from J; bases unmatched to any gene: 8. Per germline, CDR1 MNHEY and CDR2 SVGAGI. The CDR3 runs 13 residues. CDR3 loop: CASSGQAWTEAFF. In DNA, the CDR3 is TGTGCCAGCTCTGGACAGGCATGGACTGAAGCTTTCTTT.

The chain recombines TRBV9 with TRBJ1-6, with D unclear. The germline gives CDR1 SGDLS, CDR2 YYNGEE. Trimming removed 5 bases from V and 11 bases from J, with 17 bases in between. The length of the CDR3 is 14 residues. CDR3 residues: CASSGADFTAPLHF. Written as DNA, the CDR3 is TGTGCCAGCAGTGGCGCGGACTTTACTGCACCCCTCCACTTT.

This CDR3 reads CASSVGSFGNTIYF. As DNA, the CDR3 is TGTGCCAGCAGCGTAGGTAGTTTTGGAAACACCATATATTTT. The chain employs TRBV9 and TRBJ1-3, with D hard to call. CDR1 is SGDLS, CDR2 YYNGEE, per germline. The length of the CDR3 is 14 residues. Deletions cut 0 bases from V and 3 bases from J, with 7 bases between.

This clone was picked up a small number of times. J is TRBJ1-1 and V is TRBV19; D remains ambiguous. Looked up from germline, CDR1 is LNHDA and CDR2 is SQIVND (reference sequence). The CDR3 covers 14 residues. V was cut by 3 bases and J by 0 bases, with 8 bases left in between. This CDR3 reads CASSIGGVNTEAFF. The CDR3 coding sequence is TGTGCCAGTAGTATTGGCGGAGTGAACACTGAAGCTTTCTTT.

CDR3 nucleotides: TGTGCCAGCAGCGTAGCTCCGGGTAGGTCTGGAAACACCATATATTTT. It codes for CASSVAPGRSGNTIYF. The chain joins TRBV9 to TRBJ1-3, with D unresolved. Germline V gene sequence: CDR1 SGDLS, CDR2 YYNGEE. The CDR3 length is 16 residues. V dropped 0 bases and J dropped 1 base, with 11 bases sitting between them.

V gene TRBV7-7 combines with J gene TRBJ1-1; maybe TRBD1 (5 bases). This CDR3 has 13 residues. V was shortened by 5 bases and J by 0 bases, with 7 bases between the two germline ends. The germline gives CDR1 SSHAT, CDR2 FNYEAQ (reference sequence). The CDR3 region is CASSAGMNTEAFF. DNA of the CDR3: TGTGCCAGCAGCGCAGGGATGAACACTGAAGCTTTCTTT.

The chain uses TRBV7-9 and TRBJ1-4; D is perhaps TRBD1 (5 bases). This CDR3 is 18 amino acids long. Trimming took off 3 bases at V and 8 bases at J, with 25 bases between the two ends. The germline V gene has CDR1 SEHNR and CDR2 FQNEAQ (reference sequence). The chain's CDR3 is CASSLAKGDSGVREKLFF. The CDR3 coding sequence is TGTGCCAGCAGCTTGGCAAAGGGTGACAGCGGGGTACGGGAAAAACTGTTTTTT.

This rearrangement joins TRBV7-9 to TRBJ1-2; 8 bases are shared with TRBD1. This CDR3 region has 15 residues. V was pared by 5 bases and J by 4 bases, with 9 bases of the junction left unmatched. Looked up from germline, CDR1 is SEHNR and CDR2 is FQNEAQ (reference sequence). CDR3 sequence: CASSPAGTGVYGYTF. The CDR3 DNA reads as TGTGCCAGCAGCCCGGCCGGGACAGGAGTCTATGGCTACACCTTC.

This clone was seen more than once but under ten times. The rearrangement joins TRBV19 to TRBJ1-6, with D possibly TRBD1 on 5 matching bases. V gave up 5 bases and J gave up 7 bases, with 18 bases separating them. The CDR3 consists of 16 residues. Germline V lookup: CDR1 LNHDA, CDR2 SQIVND (reference sequence). DNA for the CDR3: TGTGCCAGTAGTTCCGGGGGACTTAGGGTCAATTCACCCCTCCACTTT. It is translated as CASSSGGLRVNSPLHF. Supplemented by reference TRBV19 and TRBJ1-6, the full variable domain reads DGGITQSPKYLFRKEGQNVTLSCEQNLNHDAMYWYRQDPGQGLRLIYYSQIVNDFQKGDIAEGYSVSREKKESFPLTVTSAQKNPTAFYLCASSSGGLRVNSPLHFGNGTRLTVT.

This clone was observed a handful of times. The chain has TRBV7-2 and TRBJ1-1; D is unresolved. V was cut by 1 base and J by 7 bases, with 7 bases left in between. The CDR3 contains 12 residues. CDR1 and CDR2 from the germline V gene are SGHTA and FQGNSA. The CDR3 bases are TGTGCCAGCAGCTTAGGGGCGGGTGAAGCTTTCTTT. Protein sequence: CASSLGAGEAFF.